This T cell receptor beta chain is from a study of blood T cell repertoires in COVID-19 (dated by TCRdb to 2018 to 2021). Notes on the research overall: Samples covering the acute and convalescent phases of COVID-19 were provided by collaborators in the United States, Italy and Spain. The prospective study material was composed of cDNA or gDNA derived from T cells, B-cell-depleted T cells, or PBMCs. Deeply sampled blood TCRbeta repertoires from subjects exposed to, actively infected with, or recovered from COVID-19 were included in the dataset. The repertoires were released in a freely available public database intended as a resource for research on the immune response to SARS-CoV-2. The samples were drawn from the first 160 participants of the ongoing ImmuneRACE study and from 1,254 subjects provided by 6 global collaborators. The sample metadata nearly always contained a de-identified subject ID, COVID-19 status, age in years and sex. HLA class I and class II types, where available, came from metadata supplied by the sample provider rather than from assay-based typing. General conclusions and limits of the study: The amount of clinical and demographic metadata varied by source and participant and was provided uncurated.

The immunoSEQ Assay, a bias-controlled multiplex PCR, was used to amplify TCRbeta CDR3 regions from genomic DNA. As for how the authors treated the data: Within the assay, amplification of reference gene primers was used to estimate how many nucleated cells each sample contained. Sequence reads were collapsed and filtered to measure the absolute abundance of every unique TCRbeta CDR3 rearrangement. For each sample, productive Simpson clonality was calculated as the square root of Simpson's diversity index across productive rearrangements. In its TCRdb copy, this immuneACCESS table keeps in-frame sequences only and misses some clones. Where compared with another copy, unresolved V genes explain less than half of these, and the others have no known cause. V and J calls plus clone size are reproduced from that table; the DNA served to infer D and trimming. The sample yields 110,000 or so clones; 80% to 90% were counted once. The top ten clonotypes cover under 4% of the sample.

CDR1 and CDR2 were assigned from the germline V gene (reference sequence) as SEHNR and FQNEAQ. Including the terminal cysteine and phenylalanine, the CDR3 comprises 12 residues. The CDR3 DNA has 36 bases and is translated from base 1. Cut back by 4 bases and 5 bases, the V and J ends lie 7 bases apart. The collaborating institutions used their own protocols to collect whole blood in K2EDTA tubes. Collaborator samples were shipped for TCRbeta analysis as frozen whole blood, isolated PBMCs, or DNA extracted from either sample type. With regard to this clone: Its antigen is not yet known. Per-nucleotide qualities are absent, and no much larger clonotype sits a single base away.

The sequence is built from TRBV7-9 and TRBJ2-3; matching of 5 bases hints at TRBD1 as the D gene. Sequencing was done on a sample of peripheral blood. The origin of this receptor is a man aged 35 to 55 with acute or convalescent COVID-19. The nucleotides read TGTGCCAGCAGCTCACAGGTAGATACGCAGTATTTT. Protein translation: CASSSQVDTQYF.